A single sample gave rise to the 32 T cell receptor beta chains below, sequenced in a study of blood T cell repertoires in COVID-19. Profiled with immunoSEQ multiplex PCR; TCRdb holds only in-frame clones, not every one. This sample has around 230,000 clones, with around 80% found just once. The sequenced sample consisted of peripheral blood. These receptors originate from a middle-aged man who had recovered from COVID-19.

This chain uses TRBV9 with TRBJ2-7; possibly TRBD2 for D (6 bases). The CDR3 consists of 15 residues. The V end lost 0 bases, the J end lost 3 bases, and 13 bases lay between the germline ends. Germline V gene data show CDR1 as SGDLS and CDR2 as YYNGEE. This CDR3 is CASSVGTGVRYEQYF. The CDR3 DNA follows: TGTGCCAGCAGCGTAGGAACGGGGGTTCGCTACGAGCAGTACTTC.

The V call is TRBV5-4, the J call TRBJ2-3, with D possibly being TRBD2 (6 bases). Between the trimmed V and J ends, which lost 4 bases and 3 bases, there was a span of 15 bases. The germline gives CDR1 SGHNT, CDR2 YYREEE (reference sequence). CDR3 length: 15 residues. DNA for the CDR3: TGTGCCAGCAGCCCGACTACCGGAGGGACAGATACGCAGTATTTT. It codes for CASSPTTGGTDTQYF. The full variable domain, its missing parts supplied by reference TRBV5-4 and TRBJ2-3, is ETGVTQSPTHLIKTRGQQVTLRCSSQSGHNTVSWYQQALGQGPQFIFQYYREEENGRGNFPPRFSGLQFPNYSSELNVNALELDDSALYLCASSPTTGGTDTQYFGPGTRLTVL.

V usage is TRBV4-3 and J usage is TRBJ2-3, with D possibly being TRBD1 (6 bases). Trimming removed 1 base at V and 2 bases at J, with 10 bases between. The CDR3 is made up of 15 amino acids. Looked up from germline, CDR1 is LGHNA and CDR2 is YSLEER. The DNA for the CDR3 is TGCGCCAGCAGCCAAGGATGGACAGACACAGATACGCAGTATTTT. It codes for CASSQGWTDTDTQYF.

The genes are TRBV6-5 and TRBJ1-6; possibly TRBD1 for D (6 bases). The CDR3 covers 15 residues. CDR1 is MNHEY and CDR2 is SVGAGI in the germline V gene. Trimming took 9 bases from V and 7 from J, leaving 19 bases between them. CDR3 DNA: TGTGCCAGTAATAACAGGGTGGGTAGGAATTCACCCCTCCACTTT. Translated, it gives CASNNRVGRNSPLHF.

V usage is TRBV29-1 and J usage is TRBJ1-4, with TRBD1 matching 8 bases. V gave up 7 bases and J gave up 7 bases; unmatched junction bases: 8. Germline assignment: CDR1 SQVTM and CDR2 ANQGSEA. The CDR3 is 13 residues long. The CDR3 spells CSAREQGGEKLFF. CDR3 coding DNA: TGCAGCGCCCGCGAACAGGGGGGTGAAAAACTGTTTTTT.

The chain combines TRBV7-9 with TRBJ1-1; tentative D call: TRBD1 (5 bases). The CDR3 loop spans 12 amino acids. V dropped 4 bases and J dropped 11 bases, with 14 bases sitting between them. Germline CDR1 and CDR2: SEHNR and FQNEAQ (reference sequence). CDR3 DNA sequence: TGTGCCAGCAGCTCCCGGGGGGAAGTGGCTTTCTTT. This translates into CASSSRGEVAFF.

This chain links TRBV7-9 with TRBJ1-3; 9 positions agree with TRBD1. Germline V gives CDR1 SEHNR, CDR2 FQNEAQ (reference sequence). The CDR3 extends over 14 amino acids. Germline trimming cut 1 base from V and 8 bases from J; bases unmatched to any gene: 3. Here the CDR3 DNA reads TGTGCCAGCAGCTTAGACCGGGACAGGGACACCATATATTTT. It is translated as CASSLDRDRDTIYF.

The chain combines TRBV11-3 with TRBJ2-7; TRBD1 matches 9 bases. This CDR3 region has 14 residues. The J segment lost 1 base and the V segment lost 8 bases, leaving 6 bases of the junction unmatched. Germline V CDR1 and CDR2: SGHNT, YENEEA. The CDR3 here is CASARDRASYEQYF. The CDR3 DNA reads as TGTGCCAGCGCCCGGGACAGGGCATCCTACGAGCAGTACTTC. Combining the CDR3 with reference TRBV11-3 and TRBJ2-7 gives the whole variable domain EAGVVQSPRYKIIEKKQPVAFWCNPISGHNTLYWYLQNLGQGPELLIRYENEEAVDDSQLPKDRFSAERLKGVDSTLKIQPAELGDSAVYLCASARDRASYEQYFGPGTRLTVT.

The chain combines TRBV7-8 with TRBJ1-5; unclear D gene. Looked up from germline, CDR1 is SGHVS and CDR2 is FQNEAQ. Trimming took 5 bases from V and 5 from J, leaving 10 bases between them. The CDR3 is 13 amino acids. CDR3 nucleotide sequence: TGTGCCAGCAGCCCAGGTCCGGATCAGCCCCAGCATTTT. This sequence encodes CASSPGPDQPQHF.

The J gene is TRBJ1-4, the V gene TRBV7-2, with TRBD1 matching 7 bases. This CDR3 has 15 amino acids. After removal of 4 bases from V and 8 bases from J, the junction contained 10 bases not matched to a gene. Germline V gene data show CDR1 as SGHTA and CDR2 as FQGNSA. The CDR3 DNA is TGTGCCAGCAGCTCACCGACAGGGTGGAGAGAAAAACTGTTTTTT. It yields the protein CASSSPTGWREKLFF.

This clone was detected many times. The rearrangement uses TRBV7-2 and TRBJ2-1, with 9 bases fitting TRBD2. Germline V gives CDR1 SGHTA, CDR2 FQGNSA. The J segment lost 6 bases and the V segment lost 4 bases, leaving 7 bases of the junction unmatched. CDR3 length: 15 amino acids. CDR3 sequence reads: CASSSFPRGGNEQFF. The CDR3 nucleotides are TGTGCCAGCAGCTCCTTCCCGCGGGGGGGCAATGAGCAGTTCTTC. Full variable domain (rest looked up from reference TRBV7-2 and TRBJ2-1): GAGVSQSPSNKVTEKGKDVELRCDPISGHTALYWYRQSLGQGLEFLIYFQGNSAPDKSGLPSDRFSAERTGGSVSTLTIQRTQQEDSAVYLCASSSFPRGGNEQFFGPGTRLTVL.

As DNA, the CDR3 is TGTGCCAGCAGTATAAGAGGACATAGCAATCAGCCCCAGCATTTT. Translated, it gives CASSIRGHSNQPQHF. The rearrangement joins TRBV6-5 to TRBJ1-5; the D gene is possibly TRBD1 (5 bases). V was clipped by 5 bases and J by 0 bases, with 11 bases between them. The CDR3 runs to 15 residues. Germline CDR1 is MNHEY and CDR2 is SVGAGI.

The chain joins TRBV12-5 to TRBJ1-6; D perhaps matches TRBD1 (6 bases). The V end lost 6 bases, the J end lost 0 bases, and 6 bases lay between the germline ends. The CDR3 is 14 residues long. Germline V gene lookup returns CDR1 LGHNT and CDR2 FRNRAP. CDR3 sequence: CASGTGSYNSPLHF. CDR3 bases: TGTGCTAGTGGGACAGGCTCCTATAATTCACCCCTCCACTTT.

This chain connects TRBV5-4 to TRBJ2-7; the D is unclear. CDR1 SGHNT and CDR2 YYREEE come from the germline V gene (reference sequence). The CDR3 is made up of 15 amino acids. V lost 0 bases, J lost 3 bases, and 13 bases lay in between. The chain's CDR3 is CASSLGGSRYYEQYF. The CDR3, as DNA: TGTGCCAGCAGCTTGGGAGGCTCCAGATACTACGAGCAGTACTTC. Full variable domain (remainder filled in from reference TRBV5-4 and TRBJ2-7): ETGVTQSPTHLIKTRGQQVTLRCSSQSGHNTVSWYQQALGQGPQFIFQYYREEENGRGNFPPRFSGLQFPNYSSELNVNALELDDSALYLCASSLGGSRYYEQYFGPGTRLTVT.

The chain joins TRBV5-6 to TRBJ2-6; D is unresolved. There are 15 residues in the CDR3. CDR1 and CDR2 from the germline V gene are SGHDT and YYEEEE. Trimming took off 4 bases at V and 1 base at J, with 9 bases between the two ends. CDR3 nucleotide sequence: TGTGCCAGCAGCCCCCGGGTTTCTGGGGCCAACGTCCTGACTTTC. Translated, it gives CASSPRVSGANVLTF. Supplemented by reference TRBV5-6 and TRBJ2-6, the full variable domain reads DAGVTQSPTHLIKTRGQQVTLRCSPKSGHDTVSWYQQALGQGPQFIFQYYEEEERQRGNFPDRFSGHQFPNYSSELNVNALLLGDSALYLCASSPRVSGANVLTFGAGSRLTVL.

This chain uses TRBV6-5 with TRBJ2-7; TRBD2 is a possible D gene (6 bases). This CDR3 comprises 13 residues. Trimming pared 2 bases from V and 6 bases from J, leaving 11 bases between. Germline V gene lookup returns CDR1 MNHEY and CDR2 SVGAGI. The CDR3 region is CASSYAQGGEQYF. CDR3 sequence (DNA): TGTGCCAGCAGTTACGCTCAGGGAGGCGAGCAGTACTTC.

This clone was recorded a few times. The chain uses TRBV20-1 and TRBJ2-2, with a tentative D call TRBD2 (5 bases). Germline CDR1 reads DFQATT; CDR2 reads SNEGSKA (reference sequence). Trimming removed 6 bases at V and 1 base at J, with 15 bases between. The CDR3 has 15 residues. CDR3 region: CSASGEFKNTGELFF. The CDR3 bases are TGCAGTGCCAGTGGGGAGTTCAAGAACACCGGGGAGCTGTTTTTT.

The chain employs TRBV12-3 or TRBV12-4 and TRBJ1-4; no clear D gene. The CDR3 covers 12 residues. V was pared by 6 bases and J by 14 bases, with 16 bases between. The CDR3 protein is CASSPGVDLLFF. The CDR3 bases are TGTGCCAGCAGCCCCGGGGTGGATTTGCTGTTTTTT.

This clone was counted between two and nine times. The chain carries TRBV19 and TRBJ2-7; D may be TRBD2 (6 bases). There are 15 residues in the CDR3. V gave up 3 bases and J gave up 5 bases, with 17 bases separating them. Germline CDR1 reads LNHDA; CDR2 reads SQIVND (reference sequence). The CDR3 sequence: CASSIRASVRNEQYF. In DNA form, the CDR3 reads TGTGCCAGTAGTATCCGGGCTAGCGTCAGAAACGAGCAGTACTTC.

This chain connects TRBV12-3 or TRBV12-4 to TRBJ2-5, with 10 bases matching TRBD2. The V segment lost 2 bases and the J segment 12 bases; nucleotides outside the gene matches: 6. The CDR3 is made up of 13 amino acids. The DNA of the CDR3 is TGTGCCAGCAGTTTAAGCGGGGGGGCTGAGAAGTACTTC. Translation: CASSLSGGAEKYF.

This chain links TRBV7-8 with TRBJ2-1; possibly TRBD2 for D (5 bases). V lost 5 bases, J lost 3 bases, and 17 bases lay in between. This CDR3 is 16 amino acids long. Germline V gene lookup returns CDR1 SGHVS and CDR2 FQNEAQ. The CDR3, as DNA: TGTGCCAGCAGCCCCGCCGGGGTGGTCCTCTACAATGAGCAGTTCTTC. Translation gives CASSPAGVVLYNEQFF.

The chain links TRBV7-2 to TRBJ2-7; D uncertain. The CDR3 has 13 amino acids. V was clipped by 5 bases and J by 6 bases, with 14 bases between them. In germline, CDR1 is SGHTA, CDR2 FQGNSA. The CDR3 region is CASSPPAAVEQYF. The CDR3 DNA is TGTGCCAGCAGCCCTCCCGCGGCAGTCGAGCAGTACTTC. The variable domain in full, completed from reference TRBV7-2 and TRBJ2-7, reads GAGVSQSPSNKVTEKGKDVELRCDPISGHTALYWYRQSLGQGLEFLIYFQGNSAPDKSGLPSDRFSAERTGGSVSTLTIQRTQQEDSAVYLCASSPPAAVEQYFGPGTRLTVT.

The gene calls are TRBV20-1 and TRBJ2-5, with 7 bases lining up with TRBD2. Germline CDR1 and CDR2: DFQATT and SNEGSKA (reference sequence). Losses at the gene ends were 3 bases for V and 9 bases for J; bases not matched to a gene: 10. There are 13 residues in the CDR3. The CDR3 DNA reads as TGCAGTGCTAGTGGGCAGGGACGGGGGGCCCAGTACTTC. This codes for CSASGQGRGAQYF.

The gene calls are TRBV7-8 and TRBJ2-7; 8 bases map to TRBD1. CDR1 and CDR2 from the germline V gene are SGHVS and FQNEAQ. V was clipped by 3 bases and J by 6 bases; unmatched bases: 10. This CDR3 contains 15 residues. The CDR3 DNA reads as TGTGCCAGCAGCTTGATGGGCAGGGGGCGTCGCGAGCAGTACTTC. Its protein product is CASSLMGRGRREQYF.

This chain links TRBV6-2 or TRBV6-3 with TRBJ2-1; TRBD1 is a possible D gene (5 bases). The CDR3 has 14 amino acids. Trimming took off 5 bases at V and 0 bases at J, with 8 bases between the two ends. Germline CDR1 and CDR2: MNHEY and SVGEGT. The CDR3 here is CASSPDNSYNEQFF. Written as DNA, the CDR3 is TGTGCCAGCAGTCCGGACAACTCCTACAATGAGCAGTTCTTC.

This rearrangement joins TRBV4-3 to TRBJ2-7, with a weak D call TRBD1 (7 bases). Germline CDR1 and CDR2: LGHNA and YSLEER. With 3 bases removed from V and 6 bases from J, the gap between germline ends came to 21 bases. There are 16 residues in the CDR3. CDR3 bases: TGCGCCAGCAGCCACACGGGGGTGGAGGGGGCGGCCGAGCAGTACTTC. Translated: CASSHTGVEGAAEQYF.

This chain links TRBV5-7 with TRBJ2-3; TRBD1 matches at 8 bases. TRBV5-7 is noted as an ORF with a role that remains uncertain. The J segment lost 7 bases and the V segment lost 4 bases, leaving 8 bases of the junction unmatched. The CDR3 is 14 amino acids. DNA for the CDR3: TGTGCCAGCAGCGTAGGACAGGGTAAAAATACGCAGTATTTT. Translation gives CASSVGQGKNTQYF.

The chain couples TRBV6-5 to TRBJ2-3; possible D gene TRBD2, 6 bases. Per the germline V gene, CDR1 is MNHEY and CDR2 is SVGAGI. With 6 bases removed from V and 0 bases from J, the gap between germline ends came to 13 bases. The CDR3 has 15 residues. The CDR3 coding sequence is TGTGCCAGCAGCCCGGAGGGCGGGAGCACAGATACGCAGTATTTT. The encoded protein is CASSPEGGSTDTQYF.

The V gene is TRBV27, the J gene TRBJ2-2; D is perhaps TRBD2 (5 bases). V was trimmed by 8 bases and J by 0 bases, leaving 7 bases between them. This CDR3 spans 13 amino acids. Germline V CDR1 and CDR2: MNHEY, SMNVEV (reference sequence). The CDR3 reads CASREANTGELFF. CDR3 bases: TGTGCCAGCCGGGAAGCGAACACCGGGGAGCTGTTTTTT.

This chain uses TRBV27 with TRBJ2-3; TRBD1 might be the D (5 bases). The V end lost 1 base, the J end lost 4 bases, and 9 bases lay between the germline ends. Germline V gene data show CDR1 as MNHEY and CDR2 as SMNVEV (reference sequence). The CDR3 totals 14 residues. The CDR3 here is CASSLLQAPDTQYF. CDR3 bases: TGTGCCAGCAGTTTATTACAGGCCCCAGATACGCAGTATTTT.

V is TRBV9 and J is TRBJ2-5, with D possibly being TRBD2 (5 bases). Germline CDR1 is SGDLS and CDR2 is YYNGEE. This CDR3 region has 15 residues. Deletions cut 0 bases from V and 2 bases from J, with 11 bases between. The chain's CDR3 is CASSVDGRGQETQYF. The CDR3 region has the DNA TGTGCCAGCAGCGTAGACGGTCGCGGGCAAGAGACCCAGTACTTC.

This clone was detected a few times. The V gene is TRBV11-2, the J gene TRBJ2-3; D may be TRBD1 (6 bases). This CDR3 spans 13 amino acids. Per germline, CDR1 SGHAT and CDR2 FQNNGV. The V gene lost 3 bases and the J gene lost 6 bases, with 10 bases spanning the gap. The CDR3 nucleotides read TGTGCCAGCAGCTTTCAGGGGCCCGATACGCAGTATTTT. This encodes CASSFQGPDTQYF.